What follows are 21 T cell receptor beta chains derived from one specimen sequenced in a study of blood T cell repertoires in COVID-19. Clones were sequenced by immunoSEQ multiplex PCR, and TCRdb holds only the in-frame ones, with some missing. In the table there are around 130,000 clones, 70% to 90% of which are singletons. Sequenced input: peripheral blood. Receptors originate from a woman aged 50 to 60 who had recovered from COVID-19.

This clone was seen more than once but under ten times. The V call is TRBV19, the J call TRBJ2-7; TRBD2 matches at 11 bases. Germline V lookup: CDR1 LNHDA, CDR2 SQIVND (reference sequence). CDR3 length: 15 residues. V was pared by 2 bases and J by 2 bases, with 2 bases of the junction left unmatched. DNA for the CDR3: TGTGCCAGTAGTATACTAGCGGGAGGAACCTACGAGCAGTACTTC. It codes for CASSILAGGTYEQYF.

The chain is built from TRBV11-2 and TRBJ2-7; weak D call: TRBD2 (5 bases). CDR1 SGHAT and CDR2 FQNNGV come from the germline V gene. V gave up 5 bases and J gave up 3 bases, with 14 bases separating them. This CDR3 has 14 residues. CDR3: CASSPQPSGYEQYF. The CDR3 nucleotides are TGTGCCAGCAGCCCACAGCCGAGCGGCTACGAGCAGTACTTC.

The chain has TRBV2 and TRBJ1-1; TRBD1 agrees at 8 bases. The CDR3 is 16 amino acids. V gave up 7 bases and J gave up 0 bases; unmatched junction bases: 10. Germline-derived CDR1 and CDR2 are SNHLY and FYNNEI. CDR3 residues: CASIQYGTGLNTEAFF. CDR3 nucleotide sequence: TGTGCCAGCATCCAATACGGGACAGGATTGAACACTGAAGCTTTCTTT.

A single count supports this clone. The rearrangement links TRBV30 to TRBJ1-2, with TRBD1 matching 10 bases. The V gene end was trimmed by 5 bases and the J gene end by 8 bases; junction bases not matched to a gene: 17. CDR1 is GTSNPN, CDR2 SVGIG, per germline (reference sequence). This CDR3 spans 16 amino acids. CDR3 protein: CAWAALGDRGRVGYTF. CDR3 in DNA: TGTGCCTGGGCTGCTCTAGGAGACAGGGGGCGCGTGGGCTACACCTTC.

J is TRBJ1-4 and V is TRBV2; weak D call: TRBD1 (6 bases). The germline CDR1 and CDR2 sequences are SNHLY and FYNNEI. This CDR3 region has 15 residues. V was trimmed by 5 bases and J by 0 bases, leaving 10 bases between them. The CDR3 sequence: CASSQQGATNEKLFF. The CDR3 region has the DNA TGTGCCAGCAGTCAACAGGGTGCAACTAATGAAAAACTGTTTTTT. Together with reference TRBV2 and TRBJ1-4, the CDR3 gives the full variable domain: EPEVTQTPSHQVTQMGQEVILRCVPISNHLYFYWYRQILGQKVEFLVSFYNNEISEKSEIFDDQFSVERPDGSNFTLKIRSTKLEDSAMYFCASSQQGATNEKLFFGSGTQLSVL.

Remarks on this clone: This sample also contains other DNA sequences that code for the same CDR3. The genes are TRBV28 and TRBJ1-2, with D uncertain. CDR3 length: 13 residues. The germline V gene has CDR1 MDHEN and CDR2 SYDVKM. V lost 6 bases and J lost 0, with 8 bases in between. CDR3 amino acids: CASSRDSNYGYTF. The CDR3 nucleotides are TGTGCCAGCAGCCGGGATTCTAACTATGGCTACACCTTC.

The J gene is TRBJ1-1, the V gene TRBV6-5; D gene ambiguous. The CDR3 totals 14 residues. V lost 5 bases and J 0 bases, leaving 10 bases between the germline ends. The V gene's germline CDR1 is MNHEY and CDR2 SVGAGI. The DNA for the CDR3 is TGTGCCAGCAGTCTATTTCAAGTGAACACTGAAGCTTTCTTT. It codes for CASSLFQVNTEAFF.

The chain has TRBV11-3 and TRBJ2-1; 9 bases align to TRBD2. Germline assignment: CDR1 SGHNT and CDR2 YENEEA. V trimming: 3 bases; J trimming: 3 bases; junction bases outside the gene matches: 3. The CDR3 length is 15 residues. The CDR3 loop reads CASSFSGSYYNEQFF. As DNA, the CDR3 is TGTGCCAGCAGCTTTAGCGGGAGCTACTACAATGAGCAGTTCTTC. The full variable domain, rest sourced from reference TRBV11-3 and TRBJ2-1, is EAGVVQSPRYKIIEKKQPVAFWCNPISGHNTLYWYLQNLGQGPELLIRYENEEAVDDSQLPKDRFSAERLKGVDSTLKIQPAELGDSAVYLCASSFSGSYYNEQFFGPGTRLTVL.

The DNA for the CDR3 is TGTGCCAGCAGTTCCCTCCCGACAGATACGCAGTATTTT. Residues: CASSSLPTDTQYF. This chain uses TRBV6-5 with TRBJ2-3; no definite D call. CDR1 MNHEY and CDR2 SVGAGI come from the germline V gene. V was cut by 4 bases and J by 3 bases, with 8 bases left in between. The CDR3 totals 13 residues.

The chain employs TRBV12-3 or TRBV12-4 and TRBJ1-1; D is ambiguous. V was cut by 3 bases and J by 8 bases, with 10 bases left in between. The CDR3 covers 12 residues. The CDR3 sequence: CASSFRPGEAFF. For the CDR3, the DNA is TGTGCCAGCAGTTTTCGCCCGGGGGAAGCTTTCTTT.

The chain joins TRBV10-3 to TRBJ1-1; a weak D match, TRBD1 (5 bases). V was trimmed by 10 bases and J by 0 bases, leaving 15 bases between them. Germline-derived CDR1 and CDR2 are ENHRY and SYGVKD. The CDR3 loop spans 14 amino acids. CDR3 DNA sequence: TGTGCCACCAGCGCCTCAGGGTTGAACACTGAAGCTTTCTTT. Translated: CATSASGLNTEAFF.

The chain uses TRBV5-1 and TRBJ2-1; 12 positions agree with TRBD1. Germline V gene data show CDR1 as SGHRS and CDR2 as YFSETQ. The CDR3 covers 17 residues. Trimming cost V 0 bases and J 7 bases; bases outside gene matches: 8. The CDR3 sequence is CASSLAPGQGAKNEQFF. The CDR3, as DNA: TGCGCCAGCAGCTTGGCGCCGGGACAGGGGGCTAAAAATGAGCAGTTCTTC.

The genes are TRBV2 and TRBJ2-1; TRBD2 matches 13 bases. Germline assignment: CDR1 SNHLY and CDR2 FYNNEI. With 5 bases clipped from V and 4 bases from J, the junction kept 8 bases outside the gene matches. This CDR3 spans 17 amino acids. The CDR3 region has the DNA TGTGCCAGCAGTACCACTAGCGGGGGGGACCTATACAATGAGCAGTTCTTC. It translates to CASSTTSGGDLYNEQFF.

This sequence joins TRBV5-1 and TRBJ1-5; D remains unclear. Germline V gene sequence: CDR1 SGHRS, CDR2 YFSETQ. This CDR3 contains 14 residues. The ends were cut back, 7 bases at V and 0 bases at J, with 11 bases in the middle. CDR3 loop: CASRTAYSNQPQHF. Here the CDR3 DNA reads TGCGCCAGCCGCACAGCTTATAGCAATCAGCCCCAGCATTTT.

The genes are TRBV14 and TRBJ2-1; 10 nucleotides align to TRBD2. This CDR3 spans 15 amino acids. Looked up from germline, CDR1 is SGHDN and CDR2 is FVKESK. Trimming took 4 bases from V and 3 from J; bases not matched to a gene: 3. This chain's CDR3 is CASSPRTSGYNEQFF. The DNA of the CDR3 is TGTGCCAGCAGCCCTCGGACTAGCGGCTACAATGAGCAGTTCTTC.

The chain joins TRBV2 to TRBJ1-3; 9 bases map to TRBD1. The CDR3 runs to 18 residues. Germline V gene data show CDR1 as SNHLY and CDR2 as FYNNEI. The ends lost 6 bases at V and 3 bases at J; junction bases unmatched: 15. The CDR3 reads CASRPGTGMEEGGNTIYF. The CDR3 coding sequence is TGTGCCAGCAGGCCCGGGACAGGGATGGAGGAAGGTGGAAACACCATATATTTT.

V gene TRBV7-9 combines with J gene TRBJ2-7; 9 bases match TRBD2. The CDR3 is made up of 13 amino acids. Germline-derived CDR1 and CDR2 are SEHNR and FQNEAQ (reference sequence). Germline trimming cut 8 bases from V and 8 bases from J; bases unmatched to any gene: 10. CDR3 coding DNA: TGTGCCAGCGCGGGAGGGCCTAATCCGAAGCAGTACTTC. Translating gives CASAGGPNPKQYF.

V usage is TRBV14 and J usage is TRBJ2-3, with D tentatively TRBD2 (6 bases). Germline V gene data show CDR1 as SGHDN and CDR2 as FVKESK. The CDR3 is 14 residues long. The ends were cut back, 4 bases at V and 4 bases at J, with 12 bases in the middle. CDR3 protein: CASSPLGEADTQYF. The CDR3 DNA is TGTGCCAGCAGCCCATTGGGGGAGGCAGATACGCAGTATTTT.

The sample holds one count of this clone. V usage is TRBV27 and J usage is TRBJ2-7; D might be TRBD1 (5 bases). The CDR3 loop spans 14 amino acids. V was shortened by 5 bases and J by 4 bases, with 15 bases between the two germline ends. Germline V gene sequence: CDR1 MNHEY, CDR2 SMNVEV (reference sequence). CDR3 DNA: TGTGCCAGCAGTCCAGGGAATACGCGGTACGAGCAGTACTTC. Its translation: CASSPGNTRYEQYF.

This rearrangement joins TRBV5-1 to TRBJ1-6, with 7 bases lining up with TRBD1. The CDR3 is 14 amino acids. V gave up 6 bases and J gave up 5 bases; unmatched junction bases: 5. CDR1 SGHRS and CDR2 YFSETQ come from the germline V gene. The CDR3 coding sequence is TGCGCCAGCACGTCGACAGGGAATAATTCACCCCTCCACTTT. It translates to CASTSTGNNSPLHF. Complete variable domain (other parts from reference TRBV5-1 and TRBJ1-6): KAGVTQTPRYLIKTRGQQVTLSCSPISGHRSVSWYQQTPGQGLQFLFEYFSETQRNKGNFPGRFSGRQFSNSRSEMNVSTLELGDSALYLCASTSTGNNSPLHFGNGTRLTVT.

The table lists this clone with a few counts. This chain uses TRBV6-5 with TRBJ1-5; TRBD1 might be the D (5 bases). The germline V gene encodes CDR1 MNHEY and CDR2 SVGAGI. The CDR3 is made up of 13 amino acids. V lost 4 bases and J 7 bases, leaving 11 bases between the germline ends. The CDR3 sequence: CASSSGGRQPQHF. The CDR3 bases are TGTGCCAGCAGTTCTGGGGGGAGACAGCCCCAGCATTTT.